Reported below is one T cell receptor beta chain. The data were taken from a study of blood T cell repertoires in COVID-19. About the research overall: Samples representing acute and convalescent COVID-19 were sourced from the United States, Italy and Spain. Nucleic acid was either cDNA or gDNA, and it came from T cells, B-cell-depleted T cells, or PBMCs.

Seattle cases were enrolled at active infection and followed longitudinally. Assay: immunoSEQ multiplex PCR; the TCRdb copy retains only in-frame clones and omits some. This table has over 150,000 clones, around 86% appearing once. This TCR was recovered from a woman older than 75 with COVID-19, enrolled during active disease. Sequenced material: peripheral blood.

This CDR3 is CASSVDTGPYNEQFF. The CDR3 DNA reads as TGTGCCAGCAGCGTAGACACAGGACCCTACAATGAGCAGTTCTTC. This chain uses TRBV9 with TRBJ2-1; perhaps TRBD1 as D (5 bases). The CDR3 is 15 amino acids. V was clipped by 0 bases and J by 2 bases, with 9 bases between them. Germline CDR1 reads SGDLS; CDR2 reads YYNGEE.